This T cell receptor (beta chain) was captured in a study of T cell responses to AZD1222 COVID-19 vaccine. Germline lookup yields CDR1 LNHNV and CDR2 YYDKDF (reference sequence). With 0 bases clipped from V and 3 bases from J, the junction kept 13 bases outside the gene matches. The CDR3 length is 18 residues. TCRdb's copy holds only in-frame clones and misses some; the assay was immunoSEQ multiplex PCR. Among 150,000 to 180,000 clones listed, 86% were seen once. The TCR sequence derives from an adult in good health. The starting material was peripheral blood, obtained on day 0 of MenACWY control vaccination. The V call is TRBV15, the J call TRBJ2-7; 8 bases agree with TRBD2. CDR3 loop: CATSRDGVRAGRVYEQYF. For the CDR3, the DNA is TGTGCCACCAGCAGAGACGGGGTTAGGGCCGGGAGGGTCTACGAGCAGTACTTC.